This TCR beta chain was retrieved from a study of metastatic and nonmetastatic thyroid tumors. Study information: Peripheral blood and tumor or nodule samples from malignant and benign thyroid patients were compared. Findings of the study overall: In both blood and tumor samples, TCR beta diversity was reported significantly higher for malignant than benign nodules.

This clone has ten or more counts. What it binds is unknown. Germline assignment: CDR1 SGHTA and CDR2 FQGTGA. The CDR3 length is 14 residues. V lost 2 bases to trimming and J lost 5 bases; unmatched junction nucleotides: 4. Under the authors' procedure: A distant-metastasis classifier for papillary thyroid cancer was built using CDR3 differences across clinicopathological groups. TCRdb reprocessed the PCR reads using MiXCR. None of the V and J calls come from the authors' own analysis; TCRdb made them. The sample lists tens of thousands of clones; under 15% were seen once. The entire patient cohort was treatment-naive prior to thyroid surgery.

The material sequenced was blood. The chain is built from TRBV7-3 and TRBJ2-3; the match to TRBD2 covers 7 bases. This TCR was recovered from a female donor with papillary thyroid cancer or a benign thyroid nodule (not recorded which). Some clones in this sample may be carry-over from other donors' samples. CDR3 in amino acids: CASSLGGGRDTQYF. CDR3 sequence (DNA): TGTGCCAGCAGCTTAGGGGGAGGGCGAGATACGCAGTATTTT.